The clone carrying this TCR beta chain appeared a few times. TCRdb re-called the 5' RACE reads through MiXCR, storing one row per CDR3 protein. The table has around 230,000 distinct CDR3 sequences, 7.5% to 9.5% seen once. The sample originates from a study of CD8 T cells in ankylosing spondylitis. Trimming cost V 3 bases and J 1 base, with 7 bases left between them. The germline V gene encodes CDR1 SGHTA and CDR2 FQGNSA. CDR3 length: 14 residues. Sequenced sample: blood, either unsorted or a sorted T cell fraction (not recorded which). The clonotype comes from a female donor with ankylosing spondylitis or in good health (not recorded which). The rearrangement joins TRBV7-2 to TRBJ2-4; D not resolved. CDR3 residues: CASSFDHAKNIQYF. The CDR3, as DNA: TGTGCCAGCAGCTTCGATCACGCCAAAAACATTCAGTACTTC.